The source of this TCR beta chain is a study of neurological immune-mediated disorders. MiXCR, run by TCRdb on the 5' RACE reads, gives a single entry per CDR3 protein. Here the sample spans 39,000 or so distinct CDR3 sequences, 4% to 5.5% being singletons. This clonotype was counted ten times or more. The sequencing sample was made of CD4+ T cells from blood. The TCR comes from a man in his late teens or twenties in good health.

The CDR3 protein is CASSTGGTDTQYF. The CDR3 bases are TGTGCCAGCAGCACGGGGGGAACAGATACGCAGTATTTT. The V and J genes are TRBV7-9 and TRBJ2-3; 7 bases fit TRBD2. The CDR3 totals 13 residues. Germline V lookup: CDR1 SEHNR, CDR2 FQNEAQ (reference sequence). V dropped 5 bases and J dropped 3; count of bases not matched to a gene: 2.